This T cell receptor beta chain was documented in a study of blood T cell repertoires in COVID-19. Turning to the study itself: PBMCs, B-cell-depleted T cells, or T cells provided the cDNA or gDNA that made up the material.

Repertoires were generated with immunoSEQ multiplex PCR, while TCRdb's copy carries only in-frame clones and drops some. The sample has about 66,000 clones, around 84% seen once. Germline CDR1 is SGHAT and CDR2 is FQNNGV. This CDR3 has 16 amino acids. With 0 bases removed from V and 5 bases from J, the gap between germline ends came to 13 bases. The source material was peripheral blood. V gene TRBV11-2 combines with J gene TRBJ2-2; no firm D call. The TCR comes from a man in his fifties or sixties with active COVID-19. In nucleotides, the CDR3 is TGTGCCAGCAGCTTAGATCCACCCCCCGGGACCGGGGAGCTGTTTTTT. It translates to CASSLDPPPGTGELFF. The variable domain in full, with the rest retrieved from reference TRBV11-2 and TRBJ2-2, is EAGVAQSPRYKIIEKRQSVAFWCNPISGHATLYWYQQILGQGPKLLIQFQNNGVVDDSQLPKDRFSAERLKGVDSTLKIQPAKLEDSAVYLCASSLDPPPGTGELFFGEGSRLTVL.